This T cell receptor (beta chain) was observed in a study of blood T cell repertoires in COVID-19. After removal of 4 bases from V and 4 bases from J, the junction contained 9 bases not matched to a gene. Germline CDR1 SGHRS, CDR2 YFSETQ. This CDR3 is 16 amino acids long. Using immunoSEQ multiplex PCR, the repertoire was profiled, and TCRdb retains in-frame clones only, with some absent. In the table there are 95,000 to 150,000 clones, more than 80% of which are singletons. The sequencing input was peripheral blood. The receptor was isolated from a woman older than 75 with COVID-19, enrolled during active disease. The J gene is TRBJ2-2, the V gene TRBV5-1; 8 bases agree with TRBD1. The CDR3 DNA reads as TGCGCCAGCAGCCCCAGGACAGGGTGGAGCACCGGGGAGCTGTTTTTT. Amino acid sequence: CASSPRTGWSTGELFF. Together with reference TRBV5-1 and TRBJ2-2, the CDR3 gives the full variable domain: KAGVTQTPRYLIKTRGQQVTLSCSPISGHRSVSWYQQTPGQGLQFLFEYFSETQRNKGNFPGRFSGRQFSNSRSEMNVSTLELGDSALYLCASSPRTGWSTGELFFGEGSRLTVL.